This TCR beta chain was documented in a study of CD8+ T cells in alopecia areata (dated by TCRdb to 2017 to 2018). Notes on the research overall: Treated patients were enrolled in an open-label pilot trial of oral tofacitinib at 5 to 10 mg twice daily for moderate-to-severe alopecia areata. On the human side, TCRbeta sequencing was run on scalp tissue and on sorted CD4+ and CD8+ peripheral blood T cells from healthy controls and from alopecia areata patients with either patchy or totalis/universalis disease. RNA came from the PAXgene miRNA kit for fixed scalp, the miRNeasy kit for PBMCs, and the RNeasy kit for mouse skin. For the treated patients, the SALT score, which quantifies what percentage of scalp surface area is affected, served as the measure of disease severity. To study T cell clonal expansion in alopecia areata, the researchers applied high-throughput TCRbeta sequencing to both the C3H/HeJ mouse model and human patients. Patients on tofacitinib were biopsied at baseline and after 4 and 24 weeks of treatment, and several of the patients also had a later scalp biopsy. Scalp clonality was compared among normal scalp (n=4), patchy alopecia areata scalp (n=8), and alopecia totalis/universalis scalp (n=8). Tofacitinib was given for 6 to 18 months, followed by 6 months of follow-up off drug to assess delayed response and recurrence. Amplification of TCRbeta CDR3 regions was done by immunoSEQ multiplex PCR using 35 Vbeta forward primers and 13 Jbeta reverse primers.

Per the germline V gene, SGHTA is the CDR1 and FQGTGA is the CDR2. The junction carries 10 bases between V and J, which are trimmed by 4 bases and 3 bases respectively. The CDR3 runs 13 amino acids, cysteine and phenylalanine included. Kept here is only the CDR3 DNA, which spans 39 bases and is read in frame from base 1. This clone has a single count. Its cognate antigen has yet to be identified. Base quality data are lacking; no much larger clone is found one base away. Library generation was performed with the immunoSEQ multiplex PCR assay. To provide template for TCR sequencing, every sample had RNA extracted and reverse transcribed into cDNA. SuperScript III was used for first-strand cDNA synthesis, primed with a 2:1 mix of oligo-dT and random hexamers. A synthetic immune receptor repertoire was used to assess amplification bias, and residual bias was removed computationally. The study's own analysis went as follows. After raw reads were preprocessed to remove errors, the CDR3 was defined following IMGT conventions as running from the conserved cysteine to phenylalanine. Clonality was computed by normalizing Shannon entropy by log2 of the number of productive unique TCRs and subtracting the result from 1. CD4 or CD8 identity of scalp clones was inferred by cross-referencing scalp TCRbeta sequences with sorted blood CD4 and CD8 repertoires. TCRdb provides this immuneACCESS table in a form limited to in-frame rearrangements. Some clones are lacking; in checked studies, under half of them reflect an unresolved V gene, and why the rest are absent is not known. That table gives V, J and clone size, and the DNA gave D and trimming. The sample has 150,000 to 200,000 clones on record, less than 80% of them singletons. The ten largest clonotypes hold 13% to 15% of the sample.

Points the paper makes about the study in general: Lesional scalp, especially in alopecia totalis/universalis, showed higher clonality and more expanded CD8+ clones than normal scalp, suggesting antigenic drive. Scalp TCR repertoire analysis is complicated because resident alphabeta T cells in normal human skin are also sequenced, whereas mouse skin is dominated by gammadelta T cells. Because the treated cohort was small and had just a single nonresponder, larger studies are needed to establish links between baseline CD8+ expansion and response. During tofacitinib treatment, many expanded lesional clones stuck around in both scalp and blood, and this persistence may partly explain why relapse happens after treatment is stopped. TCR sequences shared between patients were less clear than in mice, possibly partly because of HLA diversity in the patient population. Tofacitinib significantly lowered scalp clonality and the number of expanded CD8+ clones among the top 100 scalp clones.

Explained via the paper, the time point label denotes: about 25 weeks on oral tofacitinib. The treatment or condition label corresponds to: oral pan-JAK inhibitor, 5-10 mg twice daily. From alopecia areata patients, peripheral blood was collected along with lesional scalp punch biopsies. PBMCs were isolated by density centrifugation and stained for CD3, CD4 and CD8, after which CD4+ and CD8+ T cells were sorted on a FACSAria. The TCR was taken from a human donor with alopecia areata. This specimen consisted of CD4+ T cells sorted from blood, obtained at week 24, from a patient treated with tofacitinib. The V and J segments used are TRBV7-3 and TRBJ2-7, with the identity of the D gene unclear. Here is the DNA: TGTGCCAGCAGCTCCCCCCCCCACTACGAGCAGTACTTC. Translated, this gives CASSSPPHYEQYF.